The 10 T cell receptor beta chains listed next were all sequenced from one sample in a study of blood T cells in healthy people across ages. The second PCR ran roughly 7 to 11 cycles with a sample-barcoded 5' primer and J-beta primers. A single record per CDR3 protein comes from TCRdb applying MiXCR to the 5' RACE reads. The table has approximately 1.5 million distinct CDR3 sequences, under 55% seen once. The sample taken for sequencing was blood. These receptors all stem from a woman under 30 in good health.

This clonotype was observed a few times. This chain connects TRBV29-1 to TRBJ2-1; no clear D. Trimming shortened V by 4 bases and J by 8 bases, and 12 bases separated the two germline ends. Germline V gene lookup returns CDR1 SQVTM and CDR2 ANQGSEA. The CDR3 contains 12 residues. As DNA, the CDR3 is TGCAGCGTTGTTAGGCCTTCGGATGAGCAGTTCTTC. Its translation: CSVVRPSDEQFF.

The rearrangement links TRBV4-3 to TRBJ2-1; D gene ambiguous. Germline V gene data show CDR1 as LGHNA and CDR2 as YSLEER. There are 18 residues in the CDR3. Trimming shortened V by 1 base and J by 4 bases, and 20 bases separated the two germline ends. DNA for the CDR3: TGCGCCAGCAGCCAAGGGGTCAGGCAAGCGACCGCTTACAATGAGCAGTTCTTC. Protein product: CASSQGVRQATAYNEQFF.

On this clonotype itself: An end of the junction does not agree with germline; a read error may underlie this. The genes are TRBV20-1 and TRBJ1-6; D is undetermined. Germline CDR1 is DFQATT and CDR2 is SNEGSKA (reference sequence). The CDR3 is 12 residues long. CDR3 loop: CSARAGNSPLHF. The CDR3 DNA reads TGCAGTGCAAGAGCCGGCAATTCACCCCTCCACTTT.

The J gene is TRBJ1-1, the V gene TRBV7-3; possibly TRBD1 for D (5 bases). Germline values: CDR1 SGHTA, CDR2 FQGTGA. This CDR3 has 13 amino acids. Deletions cut 5 bases from V and 3 bases from J, with 10 bases between. The chain's CDR3 is CASSRGSHTEAFF. CDR3 DNA sequence: TGTGCCAGCAGCAGGGGTTCGCACACTGAAGCTTTCTTT.

The rearrangement links TRBV7-9 to TRBJ2-1; 7 bases match TRBD1. CDR1 is SEHNR and CDR2 is FQNEAQ in the germline V gene (reference sequence). The CDR3 loop spans 15 amino acids. V gave up 3 bases and J gave up 6 bases; unmatched junction bases: 8. The CDR3 nucleotides read TGTGCCAGCAGCTTCACCGGGACAGTTACCAATGAGCAGTTCTTC. Translated, it gives CASSFTGTVTNEQFF.

In its sample, this clonotype was seen a few times. This chain joins TRBV6-4 and TRBJ2-1; D is undetermined. Trimming removed 4 bases from V and 9 bases from J, with 10 bases in between. CDR1 and CDR2 from the germline V gene are MRHNA and SNTAGT. This CDR3 comprises 12 residues. The CDR3 loop reads CASSGDGIEQFF. CDR3 nucleotide sequence: TGTGCCAGCAGTGGGGATGGGATTGAGCAGTTCTTC.

The chain employs TRBV11-2 and TRBJ2-7, with a tentative D call TRBD1 (6 bases). V lost 2 bases to trimming and J lost 10 bases, with 18 bases between them. CDR3 size: 14 residues. Per the germline V gene, CDR1 is SGHAT and CDR2 is FQNNGV. The DNA of the CDR3 is TGTGCCAGCAGCTTACAAACAGGGAAAACCACCCAGTACTTC. It codes for CASSLQTGKTTQYF.

The chain uses TRBV6-5 and TRBJ1-4; D perhaps matches TRBD1 (5 bases). The length of the CDR3 is 18 residues. Trimming removed 4 bases from V and 0 bases from J, with 18 bases in between. Germline lookup yields CDR1 MNHEY and CDR2 SVGAGI. The CDR3 loop reads CASSSGREVGSTNEKLFF. The CDR3 DNA reads as TGTGCCAGCAGTTCGGGCAGGGAAGTCGGGTCAACTAATGAAAAACTGTTTTTT.

This clonotype has just a few counts. The gene calls are TRBV4-3 and TRBJ2-2, with TRBD2 matching 8 bases. This CDR3 comprises 17 residues. CDR1 is LGHNA, CDR2 YSLEER, per germline. V lost 3 bases to trimming and J lost 4 bases; unmatched junction nucleotides: 10. The CDR3 bases are TGCGCCAGCAGCCAGGAGAGGACTAGCCCGTTCACCGGGGAGCTGTTTTTT. It is translated as CASSQERTSPFTGELFF.

A few counts support this clonotype. The chain combines TRBV4-1 with TRBJ1-2, with 9 positions matching TRBD1. CDR1 and CDR2 from the germline V gene are MGHRA and YSYEKL. The length of the CDR3 is 15 residues. The trim removed 0 bases at V and 4 bases at J, leaving 3 bases unmatched. CDR3 sequence: CASSQDGTGFYGYTF. CDR3 DNA sequence: TGCGCCAGCAGCCAAGACGGGACAGGGTTCTATGGCTACACCTTC.